A selection of T cell receptor beta chains follows, all from one sample in a study of regulatory T cells in long-lasting Graves disease. In TCRdb, the multiplex PCR reads were re-called with MiXCR into one record per CDR3 protein. There are 350,000 to 500,000 distinct CDR3 sequences in the sample; 16% occur only once, and 20% to 25% lies in the top ten. This sample also belongs to another study, concerning T cells in Graves' hyperthyroidism and ophthalmopathy.

The sample was peripheral blood mononuclear cells (PBMCs), taken at new diagnosis, from a patient treated with antithyroid drugs. The receptors were gathered from a woman between 18 and 30 years old with Graves disease. Both conserved end residues are part of each CDR3. Fields, in order: J gene, V gene, CDR3 protein.

j_gene: TRBJ2-5
v_gene: TRBV14
CDR3aa: CASSQRTGGRETQYF

j_gene: TRBJ2-7
v_gene: TRBV5-1
CDR3aa: CASSLESGGRSEQYF

j_gene: TRBJ1-6
v_gene: TRBV28
CDR3aa: CATMKGSFNSPLHF

j_gene: TRBJ2-3
v_gene: TRBV29-1
CDR3aa: CSVVLAGGLITDTQYF

j_gene: TRBJ2-7
v_gene: TRBV7-9
CDR3aa: CASSPLGGSPYEQYF

j_gene: TRBJ2-2
v_gene: TRBV3-1
CDR3aa: CASSQTGTGVTGELFF

j_gene: TRBJ2-7
v_gene: TRBV27
CDR3aa: CASPVASHEQYF

j_gene: TRBJ2-2
v_gene: TRBV18
CDR3aa: CASSPIPGQNTGELFF

j_gene: TRBJ2-3
v_gene: TRBV28
CDR3aa: CASSTSDTQYF

j_gene: TRBJ1-4
v_gene: TRBV11-2
CDR3aa: CASSLTGTTNEKLFF

j_gene: TRBJ2-7
v_gene: TRBV4-1
CDR3aa: CASSQEDRVSYEQYF